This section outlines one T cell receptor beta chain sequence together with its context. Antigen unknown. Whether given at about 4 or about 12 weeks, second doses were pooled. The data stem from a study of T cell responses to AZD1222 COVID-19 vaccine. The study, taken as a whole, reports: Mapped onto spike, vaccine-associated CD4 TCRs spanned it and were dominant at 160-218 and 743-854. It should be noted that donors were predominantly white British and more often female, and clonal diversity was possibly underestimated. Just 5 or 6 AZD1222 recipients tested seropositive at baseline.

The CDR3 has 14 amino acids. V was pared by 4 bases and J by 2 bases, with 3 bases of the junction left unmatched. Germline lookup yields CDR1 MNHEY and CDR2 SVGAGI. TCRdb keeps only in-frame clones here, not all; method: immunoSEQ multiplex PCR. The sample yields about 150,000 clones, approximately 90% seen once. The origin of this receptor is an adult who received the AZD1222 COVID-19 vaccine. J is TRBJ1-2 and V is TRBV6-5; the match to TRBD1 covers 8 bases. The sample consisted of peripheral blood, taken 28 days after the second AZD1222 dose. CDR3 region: CASSWDRSNYGYTF. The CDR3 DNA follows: TGTGCCAGCAGTTGGGACAGGTCGAACTATGGCTACACCTTC.